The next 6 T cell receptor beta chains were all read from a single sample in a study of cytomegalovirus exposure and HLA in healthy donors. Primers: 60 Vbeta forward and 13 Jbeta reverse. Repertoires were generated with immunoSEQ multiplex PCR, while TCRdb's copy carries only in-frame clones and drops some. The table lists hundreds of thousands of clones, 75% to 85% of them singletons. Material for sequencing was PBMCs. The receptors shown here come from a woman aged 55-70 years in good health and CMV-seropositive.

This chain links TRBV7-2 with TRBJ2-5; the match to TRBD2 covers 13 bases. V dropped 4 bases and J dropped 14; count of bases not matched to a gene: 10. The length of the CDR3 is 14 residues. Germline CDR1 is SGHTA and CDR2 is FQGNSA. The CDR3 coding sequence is TGTGCCAGCAGCTCACCGGGACTAGCGGGGTCCTTATACTTC. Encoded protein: CASSSPGLAGSLYF.

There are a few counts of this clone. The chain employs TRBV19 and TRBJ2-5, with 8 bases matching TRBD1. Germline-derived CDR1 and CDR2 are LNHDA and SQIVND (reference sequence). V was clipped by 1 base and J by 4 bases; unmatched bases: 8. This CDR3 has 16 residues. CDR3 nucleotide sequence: TGTGCCAGTAGTATAGGCCCAGGGGGCGGAGTAGAGACCCAGTACTTC. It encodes CASSIGPGGGVETQYF.

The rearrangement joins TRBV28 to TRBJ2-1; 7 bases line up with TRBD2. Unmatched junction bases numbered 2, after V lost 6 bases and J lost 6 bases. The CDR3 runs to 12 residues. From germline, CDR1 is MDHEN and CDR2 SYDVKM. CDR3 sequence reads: CASSERGNEQFF. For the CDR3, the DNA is TGTGCCAGCAGCGAGCGGGGCAATGAGCAGTTCTTC.

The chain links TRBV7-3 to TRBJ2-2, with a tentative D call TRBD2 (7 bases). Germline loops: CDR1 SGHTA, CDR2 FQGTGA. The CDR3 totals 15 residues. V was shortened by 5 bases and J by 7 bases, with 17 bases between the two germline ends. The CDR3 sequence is CASSPPGGAGGELFF. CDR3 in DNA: TGTGCCAGCAGCCCCCCTGGGGGGGCGGGCGGGGAGCTGTTTTTT.

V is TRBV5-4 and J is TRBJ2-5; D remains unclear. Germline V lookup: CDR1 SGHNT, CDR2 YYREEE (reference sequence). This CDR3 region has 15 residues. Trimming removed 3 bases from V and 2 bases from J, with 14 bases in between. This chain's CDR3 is CASSSMAETQETQYF. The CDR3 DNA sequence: TGTGCCAGCAGCTCCATGGCAGAGACTCAAGAGACCCAGTACTTC.

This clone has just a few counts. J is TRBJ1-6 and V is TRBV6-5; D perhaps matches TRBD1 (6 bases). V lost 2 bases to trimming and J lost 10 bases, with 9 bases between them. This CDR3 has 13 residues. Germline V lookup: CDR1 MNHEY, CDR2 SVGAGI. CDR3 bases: TGTGCCAGCAGTTACGAGGGGGGGTCACCCCTCCACTTT. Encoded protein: CASSYEGGSPLHF.